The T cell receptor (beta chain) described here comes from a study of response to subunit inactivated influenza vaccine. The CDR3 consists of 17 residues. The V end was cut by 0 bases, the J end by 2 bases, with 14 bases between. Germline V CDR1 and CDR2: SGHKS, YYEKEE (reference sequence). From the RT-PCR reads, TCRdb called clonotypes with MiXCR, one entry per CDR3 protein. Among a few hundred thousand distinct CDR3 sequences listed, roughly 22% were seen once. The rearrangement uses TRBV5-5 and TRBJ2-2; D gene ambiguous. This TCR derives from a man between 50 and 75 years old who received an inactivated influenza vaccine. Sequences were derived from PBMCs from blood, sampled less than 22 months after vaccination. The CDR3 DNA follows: TGTGCCAGCAGCTTGGGTCTGAGCCAGACCAACACCGGGGAGCTGTTTTTT. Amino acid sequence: CASSLGLSQTNTGELFF.